This T cell receptor beta chain was recovered during a study of T-cell reconstitution after alpha-beta-depleted transplantation in children. Study-wide results and limits: Several hundred expanded graft clones reportedly were the source of alpha-beta T cells about two months after transplant.

The germline V and J ends were trimmed by 6 bases and 4 bases, with 15 bases remaining between them. The germline V gene has CDR1 KGHDR and CDR2 SFDVKD. The CDR3 consists of 15 residues. This clonotype was detected ten times or more. As yet, its antigen is unknown. It was with unique molecular identifiers that the TCRbeta library was prepared. TCRdb re-called the PCR reads through MiXCR, storing one row per CDR3 protein. Among about 120,000 distinct CDR3 sequences listed, 23% were seen once. The sequence derives from a male patient aged 2 to 9 who had a stem cell transplant for chronic granulomatous disease, so the T cells may come from the graft donor. This specimen was PBMCs, mostly from graft donor cells, taken 180 days after TCRalphabeta/CD19-depleted stem cell transplant. The chain links TRBV24-1 to TRBJ2-1, with D maybe TRBD1 (6 bases). The CDR3 sequence is CATSSPGHKYNEQFF. The DNA of the CDR3 is TGTGCCACCAGTTCCCCGGGACACAAATACAATGAGCAGTTCTTC.